These 27 T cell receptor beta chains originate from one sample sequenced in a study of control samples from healthy donors and cancer patients (dated by TCRdb to the early 2020s). The library was obtained by the immunoSEQ multiplex PCR assay. TCRdb obtained this table from immuneACCESS and retained in-frame rearrangements with V and J assigned. These tables miss some clones; where compared with another copy, unresolved V genes account for less than half of the shortfall, and the remainder is unexplained. For this sample there are about 40,000 clones; around nine tenths appear just once. The ten top clones hold 3.6% of the sample. Material: blood. These receptors were collected from a woman aged 50 to 60 in good health.

The chain joins TRBV11-3 to TRBJ2-2; D gene uncertain. Trimming cost V 7 bases and J 1 base, with 7 bases left between them. From germline, CDR1 is SGHNT and CDR2 YENEEA. The CDR3 is 13 amino acids. The chain's CDR3 is CASNMGNTGELFF. Here the CDR3 DNA reads TGTGCCAGCAACATGGGGAACACCGGGGAGCTGTTTTTT.

This rearrangement joins TRBV9 to TRBJ2-2; 9 nucleotides match TRBD1. CDR3 length: 16 residues. In germline, CDR1 is SGDLS, CDR2 YYNGEE. V was clipped by 0 bases and J by 4 bases; unmatched bases: 4. CDR3 in amino acids: CASSVGGTGFTGELFF. CDR3 bases: TGTGCCAGCAGCGTAGGGGGGACAGGGTTCACCGGGGAGCTGTTTTTT.

This rearrangement joins TRBV7-6 to TRBJ2-5; weak D call: TRBD2 (6 bases). This CDR3 is built from 15 residues. Germline-derived CDR1 and CDR2 are SGHVS and FNYEAQ. The V gene lost 0 bases and the J gene lost 4 bases, with 12 bases spanning the gap. This CDR3 reads CASSLALATGETQYF. The CDR3 coding sequence is TGTGCCAGCAGCTTAGCACTAGCCACCGGAGAGACCCAGTACTTC.

The rearrangement uses TRBV5-1 and TRBJ2-3, with D possibly being TRBD1 or TRBD2 (5 bases each). The CDR3 covers 14 residues. The V gene's germline CDR1 is SGHRS and CDR2 YFSETQ. The V end lost 5 bases, the J end lost 0 bases, and 10 bases lay between the germline ends. The CDR3 loop is CASSPGRSTDTQYF. The CDR3 DNA sequence: TGCGCCAGCAGTCCGGGGCGAAGCACAGATACGCAGTATTTT. Full variable domain (rest looked up from reference TRBV5-1 and TRBJ2-3): KAGVTQTPRYLIKTRGQQVTLSCSPISGHRSVSWYQQTPGQGLQFLFEYFSETQRNKGNFPGRFSGRQFSNSRSEMNVSTLELGDSALYLCASSPGRSTDTQYFGPGTRLTVL.

This rearrangement joins TRBV23-1 to TRBJ2-1; weak D call: TRBD2 (6 bases). TRBV23-1 is an ORF, with its function uncertain. V was pared by 4 bases and J by 4 bases, with 14 bases between. The CDR3 runs to 15 residues. The CDR3 region is CASSLGGEEYNEQFF. In DNA form, the CDR3 reads TGCGCCAGCAGTCTGGGCGGGGAAGAATACAATGAGCAGTTCTTC.

This rearrangement joins TRBV27 to TRBJ2-2; 9 bases map to TRBD2. In germline, CDR1 is MNHEY, CDR2 SMNVEV (reference sequence). V dropped 3 bases and J dropped 4; count of bases not matched to a gene: 6. CDR3 size: 16 residues. The CDR3 sequence is CASSLGAGGPTGELFF. The CDR3 DNA sequence: TGTGCCAGCAGTTTGGGGGCGGGGGGGCCCACCGGGGAGCTGTTTTTT.

The V call is TRBV18, the J call TRBJ2-6; 10 positions match TRBD1. Unmatched junction bases numbered 6, after V lost 4 bases and J lost 0 bases. The germline gives CDR1 KGHSH, CDR2 LQKENI. The CDR3 loop spans 18 amino acids. This chain's CDR3 is CASSQTGQGSSGANVLTF. Here the CDR3 DNA reads TGTGCCAGCTCACAGACGGGACAGGGGAGCTCTGGGGCCAACGTCCTGACTTTC.

CDR3 coding DNA: TGTGCCAGCAGCTTGGCCCTGGGGGCAGATACGCAGTATTTT. Its translation: CASSLALGADTQYF. The chain combines TRBV5-6 with TRBJ2-3; either TRBD1 or TRBD2 may supply D (5 bases each). The CDR3 covers 14 residues. V lost 0 bases and J lost 4, with 9 bases in between. Germline V gives CDR1 SGHDT, CDR2 YYEEEE.

This chain links TRBV6-5 with TRBJ2-7; no definite D call. Trimming cost V 4 bases and J 0 bases, with 10 bases left between them. Germline CDR1 and CDR2: MNHEY and SVGAGI. This CDR3 has 14 amino acids. DNA for the CDR3: TGTGCCAGCAGTTCTCAGGCGACCTCCTACGAGCAGTACTTC. Translating gives CASSSQATSYEQYF.

The chain carries TRBV19 and TRBJ2-4, with 8 bases fitting TRBD1. The CDR3 is 18 residues long. Trimming took 6 bases from V and 0 from J; bases not matched to a gene: 13. Germline V CDR1 and CDR2: LNHDA, SQIVND (reference sequence). The CDR3 sequence: CASSRTGRSSLAKNIQYF. The CDR3 nucleotides read TGTGCCAGTAGCCGGACAGGGCGCTCTTCACTAGCCAAAAACATTCAGTACTTC.

The V gene is TRBV7-3, the J gene TRBJ2-2, with no clear D. This CDR3 is built from 14 residues. Germline V gene lookup returns CDR1 SGHTA and CDR2 FQGTGA. The ends were cut back, 5 bases at V and 0 bases at J, with 7 bases in the middle. The CDR3: CASSVTTNTGELFF. CDR3 DNA sequence: TGTGCCAGCAGCGTTACAACGAACACCGGGGAGCTGTTTTTT.

The V and J genes are TRBV5-6 and TRBJ1-1; possible D gene TRBD1, 5 bases. The V gene lost 0 bases and the J gene lost 11 bases, with 11 bases spanning the gap. Germline V gives CDR1 SGHDT, CDR2 YYEEEE. The CDR3 is 12 residues long. The CDR3 here is CASSLGMGEAFF. The DNA of the CDR3 is TGTGCCAGCAGCTTGGGAATGGGGGAGGCTTTCTTT.

This chain uses TRBV4-1 with TRBJ1-5, with D tentatively TRBD1 (5 bases). The ends were cut back, 1 base at V and 10 bases at J, with 14 bases in the middle. Per the germline V gene, CDR1 is MGHRA and CDR2 is YSYEKL. The CDR3 covers 14 residues. The CDR3 loop reads CASSQVGPRDPQHF. CDR3 coding DNA: TGCGCCAGCAGCCAAGTAGGGCCCCGGGACCCCCAGCATTTT.

The rearrangement joins TRBV5-1 to TRBJ2-7, with 8 nucleotides matching TRBD1. Looked up from germline, CDR1 is SGHRS and CDR2 is YFSETQ. The trim removed 1 base at V and 7 bases at J, leaving 13 bases unmatched. The CDR3 is 16 amino acids. The CDR3 nucleotides read TGCGCCAGCAGCTTGAGGCGAGACAGGGGTTCGGGGGAGCAGTACTTC. Residues: CASSLRRDRGSGEQYF.

V gene TRBV28 combines with J gene TRBJ1-2; D might be TRBD1 (5 bases). Germline V CDR1 and CDR2: MDHEN, SYDVKM. Trimming removed 2 bases from V and 4 bases from J, with 11 bases in between. CDR3 length equals 14 residues. This CDR3 reads CASSLNQGAYGYTF. The CDR3, as DNA: TGTGCCAGCAGTTTAAACCAGGGAGCCTATGGCTACACCTTC.

The V and J genes are TRBV5-6 and TRBJ1-2; no clear D. Trimming took off 0 bases at V and 0 bases at J, with 9 bases between the two ends. The CDR3 is 15 residues long. CDR1 SGHDT and CDR2 YYEEEE come from the germline V gene. The CDR3 sequence: CASSLAQNSNYGYTF. The CDR3 DNA reads as TGTGCCAGCAGCTTGGCACAGAACTCTAACTATGGCTACACCTTC.

This rearrangement joins TRBV6-5 to TRBJ1-4; D might be TRBD1 (5 bases). V was cut by 7 bases and J by 8 bases, with 11 bases left in between. The CDR3 has 12 residues. Germline V gene lookup returns CDR1 MNHEY and CDR2 SVGAGI. CDR3 residues: CASMGGREKLFF. CDR3 coding DNA: TGTGCCAGCATGGGGGGAAGAGAAAAACTGTTTTTT.

This sequence joins TRBV19 and TRBJ1-5; 9 bases match TRBD1. The CDR3 sequence is 17 residues long. Germline assignment: CDR1 LNHDA and CDR2 SQIVND (reference sequence). After removal of 3 bases from V and 4 bases from J, the junction contained 10 bases not matched to a gene. The CDR3 here is CASSMTGGHNPNQPQHF. In nucleotides, the CDR3 is TGTGCCAGTAGTATGACAGGGGGGCATAATCCAAATCAGCCCCAGCATTTT.

V is TRBV2 and J is TRBJ2-3, with TRBD2 identical over 8 bases. The junction had 17 bases not matched to a gene; V was cut back by 2 bases and J by 10 bases. Germline CDR1 SNHLY, CDR2 FYNNEI. The CDR3 has 17 residues. CDR3 amino acids: CASSELGTSQGRFAQYF. Here the CDR3 DNA reads TGTGCCAGCAGTGAACTAGGGACTAGTCAGGGAAGGTTTGCGCAGTATTTT. The variable domain in full, completed from reference TRBV2 and TRBJ2-3, reads EPEVTQTPSHQVTQMGQEVILRCVPISNHLYFYWYRQILGQKVEFLVSFYNNEISEKSEIFDDQFSVERPDGSNFTLKIRSTKLEDSAMYFCASSELGTSQGRFAQYFGPGTRLTVL.

This clone was detected only a few times. V and J are TRBV5-1 and TRBJ2-7; 9 bases fit TRBD1. The germline gives CDR1 SGHRS, CDR2 YFSETQ. The ends lost 0 bases at V and 5 bases at J; junction bases unmatched: 3. CDR3 length equals 14 residues. CDR3 region: CASSLVQGANEQYF. The CDR3, as DNA: TGCGCCAGCAGCTTGGTACAGGGGGCGAACGAGCAGTACTTC.

V gene TRBV20-1 combines with J gene TRBJ2-1; D is undetermined. Germline V gives CDR1 DFQATT, CDR2 SNEGSKA (reference sequence). V lost 3 bases and J 9 bases, leaving 9 bases between the germline ends. This CDR3 has 11 amino acids. CDR3 residues: CSARVPTEQFF. The CDR3 coding sequence is TGCAGTGCTAGGGTTCCGACTGAGCAGTTCTTC.

The chain joins TRBV29-1 to TRBJ2-1; tentatively, D is TRBD2 (5 bases). The V gene lost 4 bases and the J gene lost 6 bases, with 13 bases spanning the gap. In germline, CDR1 is SQVTM, CDR2 ANQGSEA. The CDR3 has 13 residues. The CDR3 sequence is CSVGLALLNEQFF. The CDR3 DNA follows: TGCAGCGTTGGGCTAGCCCTCCTCAATGAGCAGTTCTTC.

CDR3 region: CASSPAGGHGYTF. The CDR3 DNA is TGTGCCAGCTCACCCGCGGGGGGCCATGGCTACACCTTC. The rearrangement uses TRBV18 and TRBJ1-2, with a weak D call TRBD1 (6 bases). The CDR3 runs 13 residues. Trimming pared 3 bases from V and 6 bases from J, leaving 11 bases between. Germline assignment: CDR1 KGHSH and CDR2 LQKENI.

The chain is built from TRBV6-5 and TRBJ2-1; D might be TRBD2 (5 bases). Germline V gives CDR1 MNHEY, CDR2 SVGAGI. CDR3 length equals 14 residues. The ends were cut back, 10 bases at V and 0 bases at J, with 13 bases in the middle. CDR3 nucleotide sequence: TGTGCCACAACTCTAGCAGGCTCCTACAATGAGCAGTTCTTC. Translating gives CATTLAGSYNEQFF.

The J gene is TRBJ1-6, the V gene TRBV18; 9 bases map to TRBD1. This CDR3 has 15 amino acids. V was clipped by 6 bases and J by 6 bases; unmatched bases: 6. In germline, CDR1 is KGHSH, CDR2 LQKENI. CDR3 nucleotides: TGTGCCAGCTCCCAGGGACAGGGCGCTAATTCACCCCTCCACTTT. This sequence encodes CASSQGQGANSPLHF.

The chain employs TRBV4-3 and TRBJ1-3, with a weak D call TRBD1 (6 bases). Between the trimmed V and J ends, which lost 1 base and 1 base, there was a span of 17 bases. CDR1 LGHNA and CDR2 YSLEER come from the germline V gene. This CDR3 contains 18 residues. The CDR3 DNA reads as TGCGCCAGCAGCCAAGCCCCGGGACATACAACTTCTGGAAACACCATATATTTT. It encodes CASSQAPGHTTSGNTIYF.

The genes are TRBV6-5 and TRBJ1-2; possible D gene TRBD1, 5 bases. V dropped 6 bases and J dropped 4 bases, with 15 bases sitting between them. The CDR3 length is 14 residues. Per the germline V gene, CDR1 is MNHEY and CDR2 is SVGAGI. CDR3 nucleotides: TGTGCCAGCAGCATGGAGGGACCCTCCTATGGCTACACCTTC. This codes for CASSMEGPSYGYTF.